This T cell receptor (beta chain) was profiled in a study of a mutant IDH1 vaccine in newly diagnosed glioma (dated by TCRdb to 2020 to 2023). Regarding the study in general: Patients received eight vaccinations in weeks 1, 3, 5, 7, 11, 15, 19 and 23, corresponding to visits V03 through V10. Peripheral blood samples were drawn at six visits, namely V03 (baseline), V05, V07, V10, V12 and V13. Vaccination started 4-6 weeks after radiotherapy alone, or was given together with temozolomide cycles in the groups whose treatment included chemotherapy. For exploratory analyses, longitudinal TCRB deep sequencing was carried out in roughly 25 treated patients wherever samples were available. Of the roughly 32 treated patients, 62.5% were male and roughly 40% were female, and a mean age of about 37 years was recorded. Before enrollment, patients had received standard therapy of radiotherapy alone, temozolomide alone, or radiochemotherapy with temozolomide; most received the combination.

Library construction relied on the immunoSEQ multiplex PCR assay. Rearranged TCR beta chain sequences were amplified using the hsTCRB Kit according to the manufacturer's protocol. Sequencing of TCRB libraries was carried out on an Illumina MiSeq. On the authors' methods: Demultiplexing, trimming and gene mapping were performed with the kit vendor's proprietary platform. TCRdb retrieved this table from immuneACCESS and kept in-frame rearrangements only. Not all clones are present; in checked studies, unresolved V genes account for under half, and no reason is known for the remainder. D and trimming were read from the DNA, whereas the V and J calls and clone size are those reported in that table. The sample data list about 26,000 clones, and approximately 79% of these were observed just once. 7.2% of the sample belongs to the ten largest clones. As concerns this clone: There is no known antigen for this receptor. No base quality information exists; no much larger clone differs at one position.

The investigation overall reported the following: PBMC samples for TCRB deep sequencing were selected based on availability. According to the authors, sample limitations meant that analyses of patient blood samples could not be reproduced. Immune responses induced by the vaccine were seen in approximately 93% of patients across multiple MHC alleles. No apparent relationship was observed between pseudoprogression and alterations in the top peripheral T cell clonotypes detected by TCRB sequencing.

Explained via the paper, the time point label denotes: week 5, during vaccination. A 20-mer mutant IDH1 peptide at 300 micrograms in Montanide made up each vaccine dose, which was injected subcutaneously together with topical imiquimod. Donors had newly diagnosed WHO grade 3 or 4 IDH1-mutant astrocytomas with loss of nuclear ATRX. The samples were drawn from NOA16, a multicentre, single-arm, open-label phase I trial in Germany that tested a mutant IDH1 peptide vaccine in humans for the first time. Genomic DNA for TCRB sequencing was extracted from EDTA blood using the DNeasy Blood and Tissue Kit. The sequencing used PBMCs, collected from a glioma patient whose treatment included an IDH1 peptide vaccine. This clonotype was obtained from a man in his forties with glioma. Some clones in this sample may be carry-over from other donors' samples.

In nucleotide form, the sequence is TGCAGCGTCCAACGGGGGAGCTCGCGGACCGGGGAGCTGTTTTTT. Translated, this gives CSVQRGSSRTGELFF. The sequence links TRBV29-1 to TRBJ2-2, and the D gene may be TRBD2, 6 bases matching. CDR1 and CDR2 are read off the germline V gene as SQVTM and ANQGSEA. The CDR3 has 15 amino acids, counting the end cysteine and phenylalanine. The read is trimmed to its CDR3 DNA, 45 bases read in frame from base 1. The V and J ends are trimmed by 6 bases and 5 bases, leaving 19 bases between them.